A selection of T cell receptor beta chains follows, all from one sample in a study of patients and donors after allogeneic stem cell transplantation. TCRdb passed the RT-PCR reads through MiXCR, listing each CDR3 protein once. Found here are some 200,000 distinct CDR3 sequences, around two fifths of them singletons; the top ten hold 33%. What was sequenced was blood, either unsorted or a sorted T cell fraction (not recorded which). The receptors were gathered from a human donor who was either an allogeneic HSCT recipient or a stem cell or donor lymphocyte infusion donor (not recorded which). It is not recorded whose cells these are; they may come from a transplant donor. CDR3s include the opening cysteine and the closing phenylalanine or tryptophan. Each record gives: V gene, D gene, J gene, clone size, CDR3 protein, CDR3 DNA. A D gene is named only where the DNA matches it firmly. Clone sizes are given selectively: once, few, many, or a class where the clone is expanded.

TRBV10-3	-	TRBJ2-3	-	CATEGGGADTQYF	TGTGCCACCGAAGGAGGAGGAGCAGATACGCAGTATTTT
TRBV12-3/TRBV12-4	TRBD1	TRBJ1-1	few	CASSQWDSEAFF	TGTGCCAGCAGTCAATGGGACAGTGAAGCTTTCTTT
TRBV2	-	TRBJ1-1	few	CATQKEGFPEAFF	TGTGCCACCCAAAAGGAGGGGTTTCCTGAAGCTTTCTTT
TRBV12-3/TRBV12-4	-	TRBJ2-2	-	CASSSKTGELFF	TGTGCCAGCAGTTCTAAGACCGGGGAGCTGTTTTTT
TRBV27	-	TRBJ1-2	-	CASSSFPSTNSYGYTF	TGTGCCAGCAGTTCCTTCCCCTCGACAAATAGCTATGGCTACACCTTC
TRBV10-3	-	TRBJ1-3	few	CAISAPREGSGNTIYF	TGTGCCATCAGTGCCCCCCGGGAGGGTTCTGGAAACACCATATATTTT
TRBV6-1	-	TRBJ1-5	few	CASSEDLRAGQPQHF	TGTGCCAGCAGTGAAGATTTAAGGGCAGGACAGCCCCAGCATTTT
TRBV3-1	-	TRBJ1-1	-	CASSQDWGWENTEAFF	TGTGCCAGCAGCCAAGATTGGGGCTGGGAGAACACTGAAGCTTTCTTT
TRBV7-9	-	TRBJ2-7	-	CASSLDFNYEQYF	TGTGCCAGCAGCTTAGATTTCAACTACGAGCAGTACTTC
TRBV5-4	TRBD2	TRBJ2-1	-	CASWTSGRSEQFF	TGTGCCAGCTGGACTAGCGGGAGAAGTGAGCAGTTCTTC
TRBV5-5	-	TRBJ1-1	few	CASSPPGGSTEAFF	TGTGCCAGCAGTCCTCCGGGGGGGAGCACTGAAGCTTTCTTT
TRBV29-1	-	TRBJ1-2	-	CSVVGDTF	TGCAGCGTTGTCGGGGACACCTTC
TRBV20-1	-	TRBJ1-5	-	CSAAPMAQSNQPQHF	TGCAGTGCTGCTCCCATGGCTCAAAGTAATCAGCCCCAGCATTTT
TRBV21-1	-	TRBJ2-1	-	CASSKAGLAGGPEYNEQFF	TGTGCCAGCAGCAAAGCTGGGCTAGCGGGAGGTCCCGAATACAATGAGCAGTTCTTC
TRBV9	TRBD1	TRBJ2-7	-	CATPSRDSLLDEQYF	TGTGCCACCCCCTCTCGGGACAGCCTTCTGGACGAGCAGTACTTC
TRBV24-1	TRBD2	TRBJ2-1	-	CATSDFGGNEQFF	TGTGCCACCAGTGATTTCGGGGGGAATGAGCAGTTCTTC